Each of the 15 T cell receptor beta chains below was sequenced from the same sample in a study of monozygotic twins with cystic fibrosis. Repertoires were generated with immunoSEQ multiplex PCR, while TCRdb's copy carries only in-frame clones and drops some. The data contain about 15,000 clones, 96% of them seen just once; the ten biggest clones take up about 0.6%. The material sequenced was blood. The receptors stem from a girl aged 2 to 10 with cystic fibrosis.

The chain has TRBV18 and TRBJ1-2, with D uncertain. The CDR3 has 14 amino acids. Trimming left V 3 bases short and J 3 bases short, with 11 bases between. Germline CDR1 KGHSH, CDR2 LQKENI. CDR3 protein: CASSPSRVDYGYTF. The CDR3 DNA reads TGTGCCAGCTCACCGTCGAGGGTCGACTATGGCTACACCTTC.

The chain employs TRBV18 and TRBJ2-1; 9 bases match TRBD2. The V and J ends lost 1 base and 5 bases, in that order; junction bases with no gene match: 12. This CDR3 is 18 amino acids long. Germline V CDR1 and CDR2: KGHSH, LQKENI. The chain's CDR3 is CASSPRVSLAGSNNEQFF. CDR3 DNA: TGTGCCAGCTCACCACGAGTATCCCTAGCGGGGTCGAACAATGAGCAGTTCTTC.

The chain recombines TRBV7-9 with TRBJ2-2; 11 bases align to TRBD1. With V trimmed by 11 bases and J by 3 bases, 5 bases remained unmatched. The CDR3 is 14 residues long. Germline CDR1 is SEHNR and CDR2 is FQNEAQ (reference sequence). CDR3 nucleotides: TGTGCCGACACGGGACAGGGGGACACCGGGGAGCTGTTTTTT. This gives the protein CADTGQGDTGELFF.

This sequence joins TRBV10-3 and TRBJ1-1; the D is unclear. The V gene's germline CDR1 is ENHRY and CDR2 SYGVKD. Trimming pared 3 bases from V and 8 bases from J, leaving 13 bases between. The CDR3 has 13 residues. CDR3 region: CAISELDGPEAFF. In nucleotides, the CDR3 is TGTGCCATCAGTGAACTGGACGGACCCGAAGCTTTCTTT.

This chain joins TRBV7-9 and TRBJ1-5; the D gene is possibly TRBD1 (5 bases). The V end lost 2 bases, the J end lost 7 bases, and 6 bases lay between the germline ends. The CDR3 totals 12 residues. Germline V gives CDR1 SEHNR, CDR2 FQNEAQ (reference sequence). The CDR3: CASSLRDQPQHF. Here the CDR3 DNA reads TGTGCCAGCAGCTTACGGGACCAGCCCCAGCATTTT. Full variable domain (remainder filled in from reference TRBV7-9 and TRBJ1-5): DTGVSQNPRHKITKRGQNVTFRCDPISEHNRLYWYRQTLGQGPEFLTYFQNEAQLEKSRLLSDRFSAERPKGSFSTLEIQRTEQGDSAMYLCASSLRDQPQHFGDGTRLSIL.

This sequence joins TRBV5-6 and TRBJ2-7; D is undetermined. The CDR3 totals 11 residues. CDR1 and CDR2 from the germline V gene are SGHDT and YYEEEE. Trimming removed 2 bases from V and 11 bases from J, with 11 bases in between. DNA of the CDR3: TGTGCCAGCAGCTTTCAGCAGGAGAAGTACTTC. It translates to CASSFQQEKYF.

The chain uses TRBV18 and TRBJ1-2; a possible D gene is TRBD1 (5 bases). The CDR3 has 16 residues. Germline-derived CDR1 and CDR2 are KGHSH and LQKENI. Deletions cut 3 bases from V and 4 bases from J, with 18 bases between. Written as DNA, the CDR3 is TGTGCCAGCTCACCGGGACGTCCCTTATCGGGCTATGGCTACACCTTC. It translates to CASSPGRPLSGYGYTF.

This chain links TRBV6-5 with TRBJ2-2; D not certain. Germline CDR1 is MNHEY and CDR2 is SVGAGI. Trimming took 8 bases from V and 1 from J, leaving 8 bases between them. This CDR3 has 13 amino acids. The CDR3 nucleotides are TGTGCCAGCCTTCGACAGAACACCGGGGAGCTGTTTTTT. Protein product: CASLRQNTGELFF.

This chain uses TRBV30 with TRBJ1-6; maybe TRBD1 (6 bases). The CDR3 runs 16 residues. The ends were cut back, 1 base at V and 4 bases at J, with 14 bases in the middle. The germline gives CDR1 GTSNPN, CDR2 SVGIG (reference sequence). The DNA for the CDR3 is TGTGCCTGGAGTGGCCGAGGGACACCTTATAATTCACCCCTCCACTTT. Protein product: CAWSGRGTPYNSPLHF.

This chain joins TRBV29-1 and TRBJ2-3; a possible D gene is TRBD2 (5 bases). The CDR3 has 15 amino acids. The V gene lost 3 bases and the J gene lost 0 bases, with 13 bases spanning the gap. Per the germline V gene, CDR1 is SQVTM and CDR2 is ANQGSEA. The CDR3 sequence: CSVERVRASTDTQYF. The CDR3, as DNA: TGCAGCGTTGAGCGGGTTCGGGCTAGCACAGATACGCAGTATTTT.

V usage is TRBV7-9 and J usage is TRBJ2-7; 7 bases fit TRBD2. Germline CDR1 and CDR2: SEHNR and FQNEAQ (reference sequence). The CDR3 sequence is 16 residues long. With V trimmed by 1 base and J by 2 bases, 8 bases remained unmatched. Here the CDR3 reads CASSLVFGGFPYEQYF. Written as DNA, the CDR3 is TGTGCCAGCAGCTTAGTCTTCGGGGGGTTCCCCTACGAGCAGTACTTC.

The chain employs TRBV6-5 and TRBJ1-6, with TRBD1 matching over 7 bases. The CDR3 length is 14 residues. The V gene end was trimmed by 6 bases and the J gene end by 8 bases; junction bases not matched to a gene: 7. The V gene's germline CDR1 is MNHEY and CDR2 SVGAGI. This CDR3 is CASSKQGTYSPLHF. CDR3 DNA: TGTGCCAGCAGCAAACAGGGGACCTATTCACCCCTCCACTTT.

The rearrangement joins TRBV28 to TRBJ2-1, with a possible D match to TRBD1 (5 bases). Trimming took 1 base from V and 6 from J, leaving 7 bases between them. The germline V gene encodes CDR1 MDHEN and CDR2 SYDVKM. The CDR3 sequence is 13 residues long. The CDR3 region is CASSLYRTNEQFF. The CDR3 DNA reads as TGTGCCAGCAGTTTATACAGGACCAATGAGCAGTTCTTC.

In its sample, this clone was seen once. The chain recombines TRBV30 with TRBJ1-2, with D unresolved. V was clipped by 0 bases and J by 5 bases, with 4 bases between them. The germline V gene has CDR1 GTSNPN and CDR2 SVGIG (reference sequence). This CDR3 is 11 amino acids long. CDR3: CAWSVGYGYTF. Here the CDR3 DNA reads TGTGCCTGGAGTGTCGGGTATGGCTACACCTTC.

The chain recombines TRBV5-5 with TRBJ1-3; TRBD1 might be the D (5 bases). The CDR3 is 15 amino acids. The V end was cut by 0 bases, the J end by 2 bases, with 9 bases between. CDR1 is SGHKS and CDR2 is YYEKEE in the germline V gene (reference sequence). CDR3 loop: CASSLVVGAGNTIYF. Here the CDR3 DNA reads TGTGCCAGCAGCTTGGTCGTGGGGGCTGGAAACACCATATATTTT.